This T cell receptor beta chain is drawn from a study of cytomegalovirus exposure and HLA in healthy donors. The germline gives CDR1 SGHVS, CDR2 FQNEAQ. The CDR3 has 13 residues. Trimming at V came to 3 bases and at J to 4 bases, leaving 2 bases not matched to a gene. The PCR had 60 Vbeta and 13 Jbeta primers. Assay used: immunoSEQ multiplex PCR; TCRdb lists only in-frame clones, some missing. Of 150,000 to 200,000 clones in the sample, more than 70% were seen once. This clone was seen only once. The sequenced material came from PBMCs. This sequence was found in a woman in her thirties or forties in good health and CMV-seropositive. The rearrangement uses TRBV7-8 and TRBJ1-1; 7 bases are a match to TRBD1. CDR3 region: CASSFQGGTEAFF. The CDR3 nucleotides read TGTGCCAGCAGCTTCCAGGGGGGCACTGAAGCTTTCTTT.